This TCR beta chain was sequenced in a study of T cell repertoires in cytomegalovirus infection. Study as a whole: A matching HLA type, together with CMV infection, was signaled by public TCR beta signatures. Findings and caveats of the study: HLA-C-restricted CMV-specific TCR beta clonotypes prevailed in the ex vivo response.

MiXCR, run by TCRdb on the reads, gives a single entry per CDR3 protein. The sample holds about 310,000 distinct CDR3 sequences, 15% to 20% seen once. Concerning this clonotype itself: Its antigen is currently unknown.

Germline loops: CDR1 SGHDT, CDR2 YYEEEE. This CDR3 is 17 amino acids long. The ends lost 1 base at V and 2 bases at J; junction bases unmatched: 8. Source material: PBMCs. This TCR derives from a human donor in good health (CMV status not recorded). Some clones in this sample may be carry-over from other donors' samples. The chain links TRBV5-6 to TRBJ1-1; 10 bases are a match to TRBD1. The CDR3 DNA is TGTGCCAGCAGCTTGTCCCCGGGACAGGGGATAAACACTGAAGCTTTCTTT. Translating it yields CASSLSPGQGINTEAFF.